This TCR beta chain originates from a study of T cell responses to AZD1222 COVID-19 vaccine. Study observations and caveats: Spike-specific TCR breadth and depth rose after two AZD1222 doses. Vaccine-related CD4 TCRs covered spike, predominating at 160-218 and 743-854.

V was pared by 2 bases and J by 6 bases, with 11 bases between. Germline CDR1 reads GTSNPN; CDR2 reads SVGIG (reference sequence). The CDR3 runs 14 residues. Turning to this clone: Antigen: not known.

Some clones are missing from TCRdb's copy, which holds only in-frame ones; the method was immunoSEQ multiplex PCR. The sample includes 95,000 to 150,000 clones, about 90% seen only once; the top ten take approximately 2.5%. This receptor was taken from an adult who received the AZD1222 COVID-19 vaccine. The material sequenced was peripheral blood, taken 28 days after the second AZD1222 dose. The V and J genes are TRBV30 and TRBJ1-6; D not certain. DNA of the CDR3: TGTGCCTGGAGTTTGGGTAACACTAATTCACCCCTCCACTTT. Protein sequence: CAWSLGNTNSPLHF.